This T cell receptor (beta chain) stems from a study of T cell repertoires in cytomegalovirus infection. The overall study: Public TCR beta signature analysis indicated the presence of both CMV infection and matching HLA type. Study outcomes and limitations: Carriers of CMV and the relevant HLA type were discriminated by public TCR beta frequency. The ex vivo response was dominated by HLA-C-restricted CMV-specific TCR beta clonotypes.

A single record per CDR3 protein comes from TCRdb applying MiXCR to the reads. The profile covers approximately 180,000 distinct CDR3 sequences, with approximately 9.6% appearing a single time and approximately 4.2% taken by the ten largest. CDR1 and CDR2 (germline): SGHTA, FQGNSA. This CDR3 has 14 amino acids. V lost 3 bases and J lost 3, with 12 bases in between. The sample holds many counts of this clonotype. Its antigen is unknown. This TCR came from a human donor in good health (CMV status not recorded). Some clones in this sample may be carry-over from other donors' samples. The sample taken for sequencing was PBMCs. The chain is built from TRBV7-2 and TRBJ2-7; perhaps D is TRBD1 or TRBD2 (5 bases each). The CDR3 DNA follows: TGTGCCAGCAGCTTCGGGACGTTATACTACGAGCAGTACTTC. It is translated as CASSFGTLYYEQYF. The full variable domain, with the rest looked up from reference TRBV7-2 and TRBJ2-7, is GAGVSQSPSNKVTEKGKDVELRCDPISGHTALYWYRQSLGQGLEFLIYFQGNSAPDKSGLPSDRFSAERTGGSVSTLTIQRTQQEDSAVYLCASSFGTLYYEQYFGPGTRLTVT.